The subject of this entry is one T cell receptor beta chain. Antigen unknown. The sample originates from a study of T cell responses to AZD1222 COVID-19 vaccine. Study-level points and caveats: Only a handful of AZD1222 recipients, more than five in all, had baseline seropositivity. Regions 160-218 and 743-854 held dominance among vaccine-associated CD4 TCRs, which spanned spike. Breadth and depth of Spike-specific TCRs rose after two AZD1222 doses.

TCRdb keeps only in-frame clones here, not all; method: immunoSEQ multiplex PCR. The sample carries some 140,000 clones, approximately 87% recorded once. Trimming stripped 8 bases from V and 6 bases from J, with 14 bases between. CDR3 size: 12 residues. Germline CDR1 is ENHRY and CDR2 is SYGVKD. This clonotype originated in an adult in good health. The sample consisted of peripheral blood, taken on day 0 of MenACWY control vaccination. The rearrangement uses TRBV10-3 and TRBJ2-7; tentatively, D is TRBD2 (6 bases). CDR3 nucleotide sequence: TGTGCCATCCGGGACTCCACTTCCGAGCAGTACGTC. It yields the protein CAIRDSTSEQYV.